This TCR beta chain was sequenced in a study of cytomegalovirus exposure and HLA in healthy donors listed by TCRdb under 2017. The study in broad terms: An earlier analysis of several hundred of the donors reported 250 to 350 Gb of sequence data and 117 million unique TCR beta sequences from roughly 200 million T cells. Every repertoire in the discovery cohort had been generated on one and the same sequencing platform. Class I and class II HLA loci were covered by the typing at four-digit resolution. To predict cytomegalovirus infection status, the study combined high-throughput TCR immunosequencing, statistical association of individual TCRs with disease status, and machine learning. A separate validation cohort of roughly 130 different subjects was used in addition to the 666-subject first cohort. Among around 400 genotyped donors of the cohort, an average of around 220,000 unique TCR beta nucleotide sequences was sequenced per donor, of which roughly 17% were non-productive. A later genetic analysis used genome-wide SNP genotypes for about 55% of the 666 donors, treating that subset as a discovery cohort. Typing coverage varied by locus: roughly 620-630 donors for A, B, C, DRB1 and DQB1; around 560 for DQA1; approximately 570 for DPA1; some 470 for DPB1. Four or five DR-DQ haplotypes were handled as single units for association and clustering, since linkage in the cohort was strong. Donor age, sex, ethnicity and CMV serostatus were compiled together with the repertoire data. In the later analysis, no new phenotypic data were used to find candidate immune exposures; instead, reliance was placed on TCR beta sequences and their occurrence across donors. The T cell repertoires of roughly 660 subjects were profiled by immunosequencing and related to cytomegalovirus serostatus. In a later analysis, previously published TCR beta repertoires from 666 donors were re-analyzed and high-resolution HLA genotyping was added so that TCR occurrence patterns could be studied. Of the roughly 420 genotyped donors, less than 90% were placed in the genetic ancestry cluster associated with self-reported Caucasian donors. An early release covering about 600 HLA-typed donors comprised 250 to 350 gigabases of sequencing data and approximately 80 million unique TCR sequences. To decide whether each TCR beta V gene segment behaved as functional or pseudogenic, an earlier analysis of fewer than 750 of the donors relied on high-throughput TCR beta sequencing. The aim of the study was to test whether cataloging public T cell receptors could identify signatures of past pathogen exposure. Study-level results and caveats: A further reported finding was that TCR beta sequences accurately predicted the HLA-A and HLA-B alleles for most subjects in the first cohort. In a later analysis, around 17,000 TCR beta sequences were associated with specific HLA alleles at a false discovery rate of 0.05. The authors suggested that the approach could potentially be extended to other disease states and immunological phenotypes. The 87-base-pair reads could not distinguish some IMGT-functional V segments, including TRBV6-2 and TRBV6-3, so those segments were excluded. Correlated functional status among segregating V segments might be attributable to linkage disequilibrium, but an unknown experimental factor could not be ruled out. Assigning TCR associations to individual alleles was difficult when HLA alleles, especially DR and DQ, strongly co-occurred. The study listed 164 TCR beta chains as associated with cytomegalovirus. Because HLA typing was missing for some donors at each locus, association tests included only the typed subset. Compared with equally common non-associated chains, HLA-associated TCR beta chains in a later analysis were more clonally expanded and had lower generation probabilities. According to a later genetic analysis, donors in an Asian-associated ancestry cluster had fewer N-insertions in productive TCRs than the approximately 700-donor mean. A later analysis reported that several top co-occurrence clusters appeared linked to parvovirus B19, influenza, CMV and Epstein-Barr virus. The classifier was reported to diagnose cytomegalovirus status with high specificity and sensitivity in both the original cohort and the validation cohort. In a later analysis, the rate of TCR association differed among HLA loci, with DRB1 alleles having the most associated TCRs and HLA-C alleles having the fewest. Because counts were too low, more than 15 rarely observed V segments, including chromosome 9 orphons, were excluded from the earlier analysis of 587 of the donors. A group of highly shared sequence variants was considered likely to be a technical artifact of the sequencing pipeline. In this cohort, only TCR beta chains were sequenced, and detectable features were limited by the absence of alpha or paired-chain data. A later analysis found that most CMV-associated TCR beta chains appeared HLA-restricted, with HLA associations seemingly driven largely by CMV exposure. Immune exposure information for the cohort was limited to CMV serostatus. In vitro tests confirmed that a few of the cytomegalovirus-associated TCR beta chains recognize cytomegalovirus antigens. An association between a missense DCLRE1C variant and V-gene and J-gene trimming of TCR beta chains was found in a later genetic analysis and replicated in an independent cohort. An earlier analysis of around 600 of the donors showed that most TCR beta V segments appeared in productive rearrangements either about 90% or about 30% of the time, which broadly matched IMGT annotations. Across donors, most TCR sequences were observed very rarely, whereas some public TCRs were present in many individuals. Sequencing depth was assumed to be roughly uniform across donors in the presence/absence analyses, though that assumption may not hold.

This clone has only a few counts. It has no known antigen specificity. No clone much larger than this one lies a single base away; base qualities are absent. The library was produced with the immunoSEQ multiplex PCR assay. For the multiplex PCR, a mixture combining 60 forward primers for TCR Vbeta segments and 13 reverse primers for TCR Jbeta segments was used. A multiplex PCR assay on genomic DNA amplified the CDR3 region of rearranged TCR beta genes. On the Illumina HiSeq System, the amplified TCR beta libraries were sequenced as 87-base-pair reads. On the authors' methods: A later analysis counted approximately 74 million unique TCR beta chains across the 550 to 700 repertoires, and some 11 million of these chains were shared by at least two donors. Raw reads were error-corrected and collapsed into unique sequences with a nearest-neighbor algorithm that merged closely related sequences to remove PCR and sequencing errors. To assign V, D and J gene segments, CDR3 sequences were aligned to IMGT reference sequences. For a sequence to be retained, at least a six-nucleotide match to both a V gene segment and a J gene segment was required. A rearrangement was called productive if the CDR3 had no stop codons and remained in frame with V and J, and every other rearrangement was called non-productive. Following IMGT convention, CDR3 was defined as the stretch from the second conserved V-encoded cysteine up to the conserved J-encoded phenylalanine. Sequences without an unambiguous match to a single V gene segment were excluded from the earlier analysis of 500 to 700 of the donors. An earlier analysis of 550 to 650 of the donors classified V segments as functional when productive rearrangements were above 56.7% and as segregating when the standard deviation between donors was above 5%. A statistical classification framework was built to diagnose cytomegalovirus status from the catalog of TCR beta chain sequences. V and J gene assignment, in a later analysis, came from comparing TCR nucleotide sequences with IMGT/GENE-DB human TR gene sequences. In a later analysis, CDR3 sequences and most-parsimonious VDJ recombination scenarios were assigned using the TCRdist pipeline. A later analysis defined each TCR beta chain by its CDR3 amino acid sequence plus V-gene family, and excluded reads lacking a unique V-gene family. In a later analysis, 500 to 700 highly shared, low-generation-probability nucleotide sequences were removed to address suspected cross-contamination and a sequencing artifact. A later analysis calculated a clonal expansion index for each public chain from normalized within-repertoire ranks of inferred template counts. Generation probabilities in a later analysis came from a VDJ recombination model fitted to out-of-frame rearrangements, and those results were checked against IGoR. In a later analysis, TCR-TCR, TCR-HLA and TCR-CMV co-occurrence was scored with hypergeometric tests, and a repertoire-size bias correction was applied to TCR pairs. In a later analysis, false discovery rates were estimated by permuting HLA or CMV assignments 20 times. In a later analysis, co-occurring TCRs were grouped with DBSCAN, and TCRdist sequence similarity was added when clustering was performed within HLA-allele-positive subsets. Repertoires with fewer than 30,000 or more than 120,000 public chains were left out of co-occurrence clustering, as were a handful of repertoires with anomalous nucleotide sharing. TCRdb provides this immuneACCESS table in a form limited to in-frame rearrangements. Some clones are lacking; in checked studies, under half of them reflect an unresolved V gene, and why the rest are absent is not known. V and J calls and clone size are given by that table; D and trimming were obtained from the DNA. The sample table records over 100,000 clones; about 83% of these occur just once. Of the sample, more than 4% is held by the ten largest clones.

The cohort consisted of 600 to 750 healthy bone marrow donors. At the time of sampling, all cohort members were nominally healthy, though unrecorded immune exposures were likely present. The donor was CMV seronegative and belonged to the group of over 350 seronegative cohort members. A peripheral blood sample was collected from each donor, and TCR beta sequencing was performed on peripheral blood mononuclear cells. Genomic DNA was extracted from the blood cell samples with the Qiagen DNeasy Blood Extraction Kit. The CDR3 runs 14 amino acids, cysteine and phenylalanine included. Only CDR3 DNA remains: 42 bases, in frame from the first base. CDR1 LNHDA and CDR2 SQIVND are derived from the germline V gene (reference sequence). V is cut back by 3 bases and J by 10 bases, with 7 bases in the junction unmatched.

This receptor was obtained from a woman aged 25 to 39 in good health and CMV-seronegative. The receptor chain draws on TRBV19 and TRBJ2-1, with 9 bases aligning to TRBD2. Sequences were obtained from PBMCs. At the DNA level, the sequence is TGTGCCAGTAGTATTATGGCGACTAGCGGAGAGCAGTTCTTC. Its translation reads: CASSIMATSGEQFF.